This TCR beta chain originates from a study of PD-L1 blockade in urothelial cancer. Study context: Blood was subjected to analysis at 3 weeks (second dose) and 6 weeks following treatment start.

Regarding time point: peripheral blood 6 weeks after treatment start. Clones were sequenced by immunoSEQ multiplex PCR, and TCRdb holds only the in-frame ones, with some missing. The repertoire holds 100,000 to 150,000 clones, with about 84% as singletons. Trimming cost V 0 bases and J 1 base, with 9 bases left between them. The germline V gene has CDR1 SGHAT and CDR2 FQDESV (reference sequence). The CDR3 runs to 15 residues. The receptor was isolated from a man aged 50 to 60 with urothelial cancer. This specimen consisted of PBMCs, obtained around atezolizumab (anti-PD-L1) treatment. The chain is built from TRBV11-1 and TRBJ1-1, with no clear D. The CDR3 coding sequence is TGTGCCAGCAGCTTAGCCCGAGGGAGGAACACTGAAGCTTTCTTT. The encoded protein is CASSLARGRNTEAFF.